This note documents a single TCR beta chain sequence. The data originate from a study of cytomegalovirus exposure and HLA in healthy donors. Study information: Genetic ancestry analysis placed around 76% of the 350 to 500 donors that were genotyped in the Caucasian-associated cluster.

It was with 60 Vbeta and 13 Jbeta primers that the PCR ran. Produced via immunoSEQ multiplex PCR; TCRdb's table is partial and in-frame only. Of 150,000 to 200,000 clones listed, less than 90% are singletons. The sequencing sample was made of PBMCs. This receptor was identified in a woman aged 50 to 60 in good health and CMV-seropositive.

CDR3 sequence (DNA): TGCAGTGCTAGACTTAATGAAAAACTGTTTTTT. Protein sequence: CSARLNEKLFF. The chain links TRBV20-1 to TRBJ1-4; D call uncertain. Trimming pared 2 bases from V and 4 bases from J, leaving 2 bases between. Germline loops: CDR1 DFQATT, CDR2 SNEGSKA (reference sequence). The length of the CDR3 is 11 residues.